This TCR beta chain was observed in a study of blood T cell repertoires in COVID-19. This clone was observed a handful of times. The CDR3 totals 19 residues. V gave up 2 bases and J gave up 0 bases; unmatched junction bases: 10. Germline CDR1 reads SEHNR; CDR2 reads FQNEAQ (reference sequence). Data came from immunoSEQ multiplex PCR; TCRdb stores just in-frame clones and leaves some out. The data show around 61,000 clones, about three quarters seen once. The TCR was taken from a man older than 75 with acute or convalescent COVID-19. V is TRBV7-9 and J is TRBJ2-7; 13 bases are shared with TRBD2. Sequenced sample: peripheral blood. The CDR3 region is CASSLFLTSGRFGSYEQYF. Here the CDR3 DNA reads TGTGCCAGCAGCTTATTTTTGACTAGCGGGAGGTTTGGCTCCTACGAGCAGTACTTC.